The TCR beta chain under discussion was sequenced for a study of low-dose radiotherapy and immunotherapy resistance in tumors. Study-wide context: 1 Gy per fraction was delivered to Cohort 2 every two weeks, for 13 Gy total over 26 weeks. Study patients were administered oral aspirin at 300 mg daily for four cycles from cycle 1 day 1.

V lost 5 bases and J lost 2; bases outside the gene matches: 8. The germline V gene has CDR1 SGHAT and CDR2 FQNNGV. The CDR3 sequence is 16 residues long. Both TCRalpha and TCRbeta chains were reverse transcribed with V-gene-specific primers. It was with a constant-region primer and a V-primer adapter that TCRs were amplified over approximately 20 PCR cycles. The isolated mRNA underwent amplification through in vitro transcription. One entry per CDR3 protein results from TCRdb running MiXCR on the reads. Of some 39,000 distinct CDR3 sequences listed, roughly 31% are singletons. Noted time point: before trial treatment. All of the donors were given nivolumab, ipilimumab, aspirin, low-dose cyclophosphamide and low-dose radiotherapy as part of RACIN, a single-arm trial.

This chain links TRBV11-2 with TRBJ2-2; 7 bases line up with TRBD2. Sequences were derived from PBMCs, sampled before treatment. This TCR came from a male donor with gallbladder cancer. The CDR3 DNA sequence: TGTGCCAGCAGCCCACCTGGGGGGGAAAACACCGGGGAGCTGTTTTTT. It specifies CASSPPGGENTGELFF.